The text below deals with one T cell receptor beta chain. Its antigen remains unknown. This record belongs to a study of T cell responses to AZD1222 COVID-19 vaccine. Study findings and constraints: The donors showed a predominance of white British ancestry and of females, with possible underestimation of clonal diversity.

Data came from immunoSEQ multiplex PCR; TCRdb stores just in-frame clones and leaves some out. The sample carries 110,000 to 150,000 clones, 90% to 95% recorded once. V lost 5 bases to trimming and J lost 0 bases; unmatched junction nucleotides: 4. The CDR3 covers 15 residues. CDR1 and CDR2 (germline): SGHVS, FNYEAQ. This clonotype was obtained from an adult who had recovered from COVID-19. V is TRBV7-6 and J is TRBJ1-3, with TRBD1 matching over 7 bases. The specimen comprised peripheral blood, sampled after recovery from COVID-19. The CDR3: CASSLTGNSGNTIYF. As DNA, the CDR3 is TGTGCCAGCAGCCTGACAGGGAACTCTGGAAACACCATATATTTT.